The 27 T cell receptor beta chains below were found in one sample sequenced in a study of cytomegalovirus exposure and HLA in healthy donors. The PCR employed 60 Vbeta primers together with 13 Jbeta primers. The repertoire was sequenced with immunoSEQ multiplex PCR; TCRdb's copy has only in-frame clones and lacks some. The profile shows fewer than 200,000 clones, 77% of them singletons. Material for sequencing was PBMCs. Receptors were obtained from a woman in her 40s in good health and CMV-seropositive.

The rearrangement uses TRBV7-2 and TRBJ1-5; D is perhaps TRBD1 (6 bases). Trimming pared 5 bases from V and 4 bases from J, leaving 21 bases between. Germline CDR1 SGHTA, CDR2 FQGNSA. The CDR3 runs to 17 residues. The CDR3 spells CASSPGGGIDANQPQHF. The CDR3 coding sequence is TGTGCCAGCAGCCCGGGGGGCGGGATAGACGCGAATCAGCCCCAGCATTTT. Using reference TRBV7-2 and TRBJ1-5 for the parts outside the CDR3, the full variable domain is GAGVSQSPSNKVTEKGKDVELRCDPISGHTALYWYRQSLGQGLEFLIYFQGNSAPDKSGLPSDRFSAERTGGSVSTLTIQRTQQEDSAVYLCASSPGGGIDANQPQHFGDGTRLSIL.

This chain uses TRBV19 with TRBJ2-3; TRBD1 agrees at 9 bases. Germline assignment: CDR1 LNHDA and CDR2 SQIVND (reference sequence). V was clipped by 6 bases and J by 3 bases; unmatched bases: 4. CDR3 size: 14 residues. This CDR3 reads CASRRTGDTDTQYF. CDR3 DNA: TGTGCCAGTAGGAGGACAGGGGATACAGATACGCAGTATTTT.

The CDR3 loop reads CASSYGNRGSGYGYTF. The CDR3 region has the DNA TGTGCCAGCAGTTACGGGAACAGGGGGTCAGGTTATGGCTACACCTTC. The rearrangement uses TRBV6-5 and TRBJ1-2; TRBD1 aligns across 8 bases. V was clipped by 2 bases and J by 5 bases; unmatched bases: 10. Per germline, CDR1 MNHEY and CDR2 SVGAGI. This CDR3 has 16 residues.

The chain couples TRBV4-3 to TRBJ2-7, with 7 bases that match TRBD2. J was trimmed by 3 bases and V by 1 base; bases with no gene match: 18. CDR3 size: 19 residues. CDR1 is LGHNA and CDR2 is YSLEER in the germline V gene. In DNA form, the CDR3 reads TGCGCCAGCAGCCAAGTCTATAGCGGGTCCCCCTCGGGTGGCTACGAGCAGTACTTC. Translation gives CASSQVYSGSPSGGYEQYF.

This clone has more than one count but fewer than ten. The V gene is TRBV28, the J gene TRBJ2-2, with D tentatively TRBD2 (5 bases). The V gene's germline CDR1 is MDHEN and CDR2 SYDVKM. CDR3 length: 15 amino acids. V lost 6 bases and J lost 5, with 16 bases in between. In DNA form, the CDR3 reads TGTGCCAGCAGCCATCTACGGGAAGGAACCGGGGAGCTGTTTTTT. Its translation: CASSHLREGTGELFF.

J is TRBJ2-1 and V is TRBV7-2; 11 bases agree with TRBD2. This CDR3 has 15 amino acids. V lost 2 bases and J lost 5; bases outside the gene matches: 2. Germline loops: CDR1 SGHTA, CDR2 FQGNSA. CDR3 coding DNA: TGTGCCAGCAGCTTAACTAGCGGGAGCCACAATGAGCAGTTCTTC. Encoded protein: CASSLTSGSHNEQFF.

Here the CDR3 DNA reads TGTGCCAGCAGCTTGGGCCTAGGGCGGGGGGCCTACAATGAGCAGTTCTTC. This gives the protein CASSLGLGRGAYNEQFF. The chain recombines TRBV5-5 with TRBJ2-1; 8 nucleotides agree with TRBD2. Germline CDR1 SGHKS, CDR2 YYEKEE (reference sequence). Unmatched junction bases numbered 7, after V lost 0 bases and J lost 2 bases. The CDR3 has 17 amino acids.

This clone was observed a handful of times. The CDR3 region has the DNA TGCGCCAGCAGCCAAGATAGAAAGACAGGAACTGTCTATGGCTACACCTTC. Residues: CASSQDRKTGTVYGYTF. V usage is TRBV4-3 and J usage is TRBJ1-2; a weak D match, TRBD1 (6 bases). V was trimmed by 0 bases and J by 4 bases, leaving 18 bases between them. This CDR3 contains 17 residues. Germline V gene data show CDR1 as LGHNA and CDR2 as YSLEER.

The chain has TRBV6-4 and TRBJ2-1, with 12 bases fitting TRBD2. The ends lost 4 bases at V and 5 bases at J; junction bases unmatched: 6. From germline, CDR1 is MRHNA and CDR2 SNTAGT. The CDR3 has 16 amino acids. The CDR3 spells CASSAASGRAHNEQFF. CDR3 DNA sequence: TGTGCCAGCAGTGCGGCTAGCGGGAGGGCCCACAATGAGCAGTTCTTC.

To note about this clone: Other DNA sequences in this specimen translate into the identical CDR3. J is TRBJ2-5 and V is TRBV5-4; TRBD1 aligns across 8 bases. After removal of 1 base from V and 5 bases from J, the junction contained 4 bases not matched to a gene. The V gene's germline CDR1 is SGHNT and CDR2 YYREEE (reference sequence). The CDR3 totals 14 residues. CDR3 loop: CASSLQGATETQYF. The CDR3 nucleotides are TGTGCCAGCAGCTTGCAGGGGGCCACCGAGACCCAGTACTTC.

The CDR3, as DNA: TGTGCCAGCAGCGCCTTAGGGGGGGGCACGACAGATTACTATGGCTACACCTTC. It encodes CASSALGGGTTDYYGYTF. The chain has TRBV11-3 and TRBJ1-2, with D tentatively TRBD1 (6 bases). The CDR3 loop spans 18 amino acids. V lost 5 bases, J lost 3 bases, and 25 bases lay in between. The germline V gene encodes CDR1 SGHNT and CDR2 YENEEA.

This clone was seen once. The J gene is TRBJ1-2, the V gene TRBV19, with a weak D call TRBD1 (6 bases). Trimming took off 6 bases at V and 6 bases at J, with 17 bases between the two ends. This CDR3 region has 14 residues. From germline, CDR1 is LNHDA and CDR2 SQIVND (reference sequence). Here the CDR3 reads CASSSDSVSHGYTF. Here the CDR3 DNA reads TGTGCCAGTAGCTCGGACAGCGTTAGTCATGGCTACACCTTC.

The CDR3 bases are TGTGCCAGCAGCAAAAAAGGGGGTGGCCAGACAGGGCAGCCTGAAGCTTTCTTT. It codes for CASSKKGGGQTGQPEAFF. The genes are TRBV21-1 and TRBJ1-1; TRBD1, the table's D call, lacks a check against the DNA. TRBV21-1 is classified as a pseudogene. This CDR3 has 18 amino acids.

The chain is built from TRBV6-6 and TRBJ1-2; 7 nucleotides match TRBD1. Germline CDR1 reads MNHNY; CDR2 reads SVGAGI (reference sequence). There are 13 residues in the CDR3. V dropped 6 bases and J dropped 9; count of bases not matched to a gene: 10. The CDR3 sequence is CASRDREFSRYTF. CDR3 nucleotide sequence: TGTGCCAGCAGAGACAGGGAATTTAGTCGCTACACCTTC.

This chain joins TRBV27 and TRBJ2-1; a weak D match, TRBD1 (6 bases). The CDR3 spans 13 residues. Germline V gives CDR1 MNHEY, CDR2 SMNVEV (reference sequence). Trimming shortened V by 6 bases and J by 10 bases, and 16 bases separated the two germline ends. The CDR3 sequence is CASRSWDNAEQFF. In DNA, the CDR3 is TGTGCCAGCAGGTCCTGGGACAACGCCGAGCAGTTCTTC.

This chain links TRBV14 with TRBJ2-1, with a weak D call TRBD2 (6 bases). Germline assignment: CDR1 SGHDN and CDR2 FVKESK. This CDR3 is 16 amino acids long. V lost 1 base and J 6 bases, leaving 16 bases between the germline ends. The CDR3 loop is CASSQGAGRTGNEQFF. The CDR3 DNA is TGTGCCAGCAGCCAAGGGGCGGGGAGAACTGGCAATGAGCAGTTCTTC.

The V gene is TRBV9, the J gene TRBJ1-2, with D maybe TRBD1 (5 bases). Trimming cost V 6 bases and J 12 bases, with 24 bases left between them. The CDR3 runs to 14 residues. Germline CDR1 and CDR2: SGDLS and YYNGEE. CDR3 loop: CASILLGTQGQDTF. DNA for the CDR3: TGTGCCAGCATCCTGTTGGGAACCCAGGGCCAAGACACCTTC.

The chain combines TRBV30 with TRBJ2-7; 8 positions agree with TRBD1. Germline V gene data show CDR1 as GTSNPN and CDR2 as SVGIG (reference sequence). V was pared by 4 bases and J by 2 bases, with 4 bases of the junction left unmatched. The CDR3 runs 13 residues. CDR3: CAWTSDRAYEQYF. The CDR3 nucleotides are TGTGCCTGGACCTCGGACAGGGCCTACGAGCAGTACTTC. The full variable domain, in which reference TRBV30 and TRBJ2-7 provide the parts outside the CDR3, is SQTIHQWPATLVQPVGSPLSLECTVEGTSNPNLYWYRQAAGRGLQLLFYSVGIGQISSEVPQNLSASRPQDRQFILSSKKLLLSDSGFYLCAWTSDRAYEQYFGPGTRLTVT.

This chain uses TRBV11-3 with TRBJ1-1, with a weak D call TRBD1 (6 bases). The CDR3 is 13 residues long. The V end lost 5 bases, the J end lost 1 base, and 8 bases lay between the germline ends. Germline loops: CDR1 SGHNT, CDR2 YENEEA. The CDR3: CASSAQGNTEAFF. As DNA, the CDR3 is TGTGCCAGCAGCGCACAGGGGAACACTGAAGCTTTCTTT.

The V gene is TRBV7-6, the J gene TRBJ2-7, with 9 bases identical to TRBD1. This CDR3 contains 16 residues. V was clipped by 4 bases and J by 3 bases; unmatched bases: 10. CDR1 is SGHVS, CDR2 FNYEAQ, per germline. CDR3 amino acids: CASSSPRGQGFYEQYF. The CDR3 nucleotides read TGTGCCAGCAGCTCCCCTCGGGGACAGGGCTTCTACGAGCAGTACTTC.

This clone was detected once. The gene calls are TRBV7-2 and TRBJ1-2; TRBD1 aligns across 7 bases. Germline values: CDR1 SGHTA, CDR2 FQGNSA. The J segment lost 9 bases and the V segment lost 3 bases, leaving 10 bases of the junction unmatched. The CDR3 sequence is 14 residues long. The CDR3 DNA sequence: TGTGCCAGCAGCTTTGACAGGGATGGAGGGAGCTACACCTTC. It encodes CASSFDRDGGSYTF.

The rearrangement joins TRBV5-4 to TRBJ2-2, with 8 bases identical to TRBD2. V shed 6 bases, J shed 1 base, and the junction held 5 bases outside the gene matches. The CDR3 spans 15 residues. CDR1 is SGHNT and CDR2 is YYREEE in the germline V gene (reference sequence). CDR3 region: CASTPGLVNTGELFF. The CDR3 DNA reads TGTGCCAGCACTCCGGGACTAGTGAACACCGGGGAGCTGTTTTTT.

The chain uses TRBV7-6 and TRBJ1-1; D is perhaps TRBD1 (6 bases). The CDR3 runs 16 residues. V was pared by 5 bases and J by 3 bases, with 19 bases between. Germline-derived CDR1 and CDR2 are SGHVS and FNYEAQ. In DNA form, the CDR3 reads TGTGCCAGCAGCCTCCTCGGGACACGGCATGACACTGAAGCTTTCTTT. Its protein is CASSLLGTRHDTEAFF.

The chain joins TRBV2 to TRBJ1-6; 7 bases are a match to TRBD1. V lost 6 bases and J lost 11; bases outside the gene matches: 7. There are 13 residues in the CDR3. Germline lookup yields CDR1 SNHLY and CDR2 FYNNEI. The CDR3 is CASRLQGNPPLHF. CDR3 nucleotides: TGTGCCAGCAGATTACAGGGGAACCCACCCCTCCACTTT.

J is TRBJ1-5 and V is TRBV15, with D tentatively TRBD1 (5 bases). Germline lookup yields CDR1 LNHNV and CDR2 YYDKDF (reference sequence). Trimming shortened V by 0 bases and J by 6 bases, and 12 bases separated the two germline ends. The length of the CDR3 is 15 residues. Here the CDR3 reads CATSRDRRGGQPQHF. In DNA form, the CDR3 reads TGTGCCACCAGCAGAGATCGGAGGGGCGGTCAGCCCCAGCATTTT.

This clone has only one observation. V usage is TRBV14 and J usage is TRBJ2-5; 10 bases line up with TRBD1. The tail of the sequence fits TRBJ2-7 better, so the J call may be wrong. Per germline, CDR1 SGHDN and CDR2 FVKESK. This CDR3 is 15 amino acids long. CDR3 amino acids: CASSQRTGGLHEQYF. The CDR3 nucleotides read TGTGCCAGCAGCCAACGGACAGGGGGATTGCACGAGCAGTACTTC.

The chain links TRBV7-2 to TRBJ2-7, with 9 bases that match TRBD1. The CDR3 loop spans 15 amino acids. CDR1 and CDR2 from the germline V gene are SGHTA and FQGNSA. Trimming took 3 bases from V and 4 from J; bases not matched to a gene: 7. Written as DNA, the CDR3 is TGTGCCAGCAGCTTTAATACAGGGGGCAAATACGAGCAGTACTTC. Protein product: CASSFNTGGKYEQYF.